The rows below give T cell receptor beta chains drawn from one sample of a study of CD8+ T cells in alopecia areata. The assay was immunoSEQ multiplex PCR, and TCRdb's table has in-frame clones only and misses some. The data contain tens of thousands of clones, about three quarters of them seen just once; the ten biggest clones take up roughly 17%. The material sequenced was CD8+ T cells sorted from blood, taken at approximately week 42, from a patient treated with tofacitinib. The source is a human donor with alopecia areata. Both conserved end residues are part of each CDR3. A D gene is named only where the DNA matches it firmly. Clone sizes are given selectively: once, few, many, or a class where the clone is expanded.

CDR3 protein: CASSISGGGEETQYF
CDR3 DNA: TGTGCCAGTAGTATAAGCGGGGGTGGGGAAGAGACCCAGTACTTC
D gene: TRBD2
clone size: NA
V gene: TRBV19
J gene: TRBJ2-5

CDR3 protein: CASSIELQPVSYNEQFF
CDR3 DNA: TGTGCCAGTAGTATAGAACTCCAACCTGTCTCCTACAATGAGCAGTTCTTC
D gene: NA
clone size: NA
V gene: TRBV19
J gene: TRBJ2-1

CDR3 protein: CASSSQGATYEQYF
CDR3 DNA: TGTGCCAGCAGTTCCCAGGGGGCAACCTACGAGCAGTACTTC
D gene: TRBD1
clone size: NA
V gene: TRBV6-5
J gene: TRBJ2-7

CDR3 protein: CAWGTGSSYNEQFF
CDR3 DNA: TGTGCCTGGGGAACAGGGAGCTCCTACAATGAGCAGTTCTTC
D gene: NA
clone size: NA
V gene: TRBV30
J gene: TRBJ2-1

CDR3 protein: CASSQARGAGEAFF
CDR3 DNA: TGCGCCAGCAGCCAAGCCCGGGGGGCGGGTGAAGCTTTCTTT
D gene: NA
clone size: NA
V gene: TRBV4-3
J gene: TRBJ1-1

CDR3 protein: CASSQDLGRNEQYF
CDR3 DNA: TGCGCCAGCAGCCAAGATCTAGGGAGGAACGAGCAGTACTTC
D gene: NA
clone size: NA
V gene: TRBV4-3
J gene: TRBJ2-7

CDR3 protein: CASSGGNTEAFF
CDR3 DNA: TGTGCCAGCAGTGGTGGGAACACTGAAGCTTTCTTT
D gene: NA
clone size: NA
V gene: TRBV13
J gene: TRBJ1-1

CDR3 protein: CASSTGNGEAFF
CDR3 DNA: TGTGCCAGTAGTACAGGGAATGGTGAAGCTTTCTTT
D gene: NA
clone size: few
V gene: TRBV19
J gene: TRBJ1-1

CDR3 protein: CASSQSREALVRELFF
CDR3 DNA: TGCGCCAGCAGTCAATCGAGGGAAGCCCTGGTCAGGGAGCTGTTTTTT
D gene: NA
clone size: NA
V gene: TRBV23-1
J gene: TRBJ2-2

CDR3 protein: CASRSRPHRDDEQFF
CDR3 DNA: TGTGCCAGCCGATCGCGCCCCCACAGGGACGATGAGCAGTTCTTC
D gene: NA
clone size: NA
V gene: TRBV27
J gene: TRBJ2-1

CDR3 protein: CASSLTGTDGETQYF
CDR3 DNA: TGTGCCAGCAGCCTCACCGGGACTGACGGGGAGACCCAGTACTTC
D gene: NA
clone size: NA
V gene: TRBV7-8
J gene: TRBJ2-5

CDR3 protein: CASSLGTGDPYEQYF
CDR3 DNA: TGCGCCAGCAGCCTCGGGACAGGGGACCCCTACGAGCAGTACTTC
D gene: TRBD1
clone size: NA
V gene: TRBV4-1
J gene: TRBJ2-7

CDR3 protein: CASSEDSRVHQPQHF
CDR3 DNA: TGTGCCAGCAGTGAAGATAGCAGGGTCCATCAGCCCCAGCATTTT
D gene: NA
clone size: NA
V gene: TRBV2
J gene: TRBJ1-5

CDR3 protein: CASSLDHTRGRALNYGYTF
CDR3 DNA: TGTGCCAGCAGCTTAGATCATACCCGGGGCAGGGCGCTTAACTATGGCTACACCTTC
D gene: NA
clone size: NA
V gene: TRBV11-2
J gene: TRBJ1-2

CDR3 protein: CASNAGDNEQFF
CDR3 DNA: TGTGCCAGTAACGCAGGGGACAATGAGCAGTTCTTC
D gene: NA
clone size: NA
V gene: TRBV19
J gene: TRBJ2-1

CDR3 protein: CASSQWNPGQGGLEQYF
CDR3 DNA: TGCGCCAGCAGTCAATGGAACCCGGGACAGGGGGGTCTCGAGCAGTACTTC
D gene: TRBD1
clone size: NA
V gene: TRBV23-1
J gene: TRBJ2-7

CDR3 protein: CASSVDSVGAEAFF
CDR3 DNA: TGTGCCAGCAGCGTAGACTCGGTCGGCGCTGAAGCTTTCTTT
D gene: NA
clone size: NA
V gene: TRBV9
J gene: TRBJ1-1

CDR3 protein: CATSVSGGAPDTQYF
CDR3 DNA: TGTGCCACCAGCGTTAGCGGGGGGGCCCCAGATACGCAGTATTTT
D gene: TRBD2
clone size: medium-sized
V gene: TRBV15
J gene: TRBJ2-3

CDR3 protein: CASSAGTSNQPQHF
CDR3 DNA: TGTGCCAGCAGCGCCGGGACATCCAATCAGCCCCAGCATTTT
D gene: NA
clone size: NA
V gene: TRBV9
J gene: TRBJ1-5

CDR3 protein: CSARDSNTGELFF
CDR3 DNA: TGCAGCGCCCGGGACTCAAACACCGGGGAGCTGTTTTTT
D gene: NA
clone size: NA
V gene: TRBV29-1
J gene: TRBJ2-2

CDR3 protein: CAWRGYTEAFF
CDR3 DNA: TGTGCCTGGAGGGGTTATACTGAAGCTTTCTTT
D gene: NA
clone size: NA
V gene: TRBV30
J gene: TRBJ1-1

CDR3 protein: CASSQELGTSYEQYF
CDR3 DNA: TGCGCCAGCAGCCAAGAACTGGGGACTTCCTACGAGCAGTACTTC
D gene: NA
clone size: NA
V gene: TRBV4-3
J gene: TRBJ2-7

CDR3 protein: CAISESRTGAQNQPQHF
CDR3 DNA: TGTGCCATCAGTGAGTCTCGGACAGGCGCACAGAATCAGCCCCAGCATTTT
D gene: TRBD1
clone size: NA
V gene: TRBV10-3
J gene: TRBJ1-5

CDR3 protein: CASSPNPYDDQPQHF
CDR3 DNA: TGTGCCAGCTCACCTAACCCTTATGACGATCAGCCCCAGCATTTT
D gene: NA
clone size: NA
V gene: TRBV18
J gene: TRBJ1-5

CDR3 protein: CASSTYGTGESPLHF
CDR3 DNA: TGTGCCAGCAGCACCTATGGGACAGGGGAGTCACCCCTCCACTTT
D gene: TRBD1
clone size: NA
V gene: TRBV11-2
J gene: TRBJ1-6

CDR3 protein: CASSQERAAYEQYF
CDR3 DNA: TGCGCCAGCAGCCAAGAGAGGGCAGCCTACGAGCAGTACTTC
D gene: NA
clone size: once
V gene: TRBV4-3
J gene: TRBJ2-7

CDR3 protein: CASSFYPGGMNTEAFF
CDR3 DNA: TGTGCCAGCAGTTTCTACCCCGGGGGAATGAACACTGAAGCTTTCTTT
D gene: NA
clone size: NA
V gene: TRBV27
J gene: TRBJ1-1

CDR3 protein: CASSQAWAGRIAKNIQYF
CDR3 DNA: TGCGCCAGCAGCCAAGCATGGGCAGGGCGCATCGCCAAAAACATTCAGTACTTC
D gene: NA
clone size: once
V gene: TRBV4-3
J gene: TRBJ2-4

CDR3 protein: CASSQTAGRHGYTF
CDR3 DNA: TGCGCCAGCAGCCAAACGGCAGGGAGGCATGGCTACACCTTC
D gene: NA
clone size: few
V gene: TRBV7-9
J gene: TRBJ1-2

CDR3 protein: CASIRDTQYF
CDR3 DNA: TGTGCCAGCATCCGAGATACGCAGTATTTT
D gene: NA
clone size: NA
V gene: TRBV2
J gene: TRBJ2-3

CDR3 protein: CASSERLAGASGTGELFF
CDR3 DNA: TGTGCCAGCAGCGAGAGACTAGCGGGGGCCAGTGGCACCGGGGAGCTGTTTTTT
D gene: TRBD2
clone size: NA
V gene: TRBV9
J gene: TRBJ2-2

CDR3 protein: CASSLYVTGSNTEAFF
CDR3 DNA: TGTGCCAGCAGCCTCTACGTTACAGGGTCGAACACTGAAGCTTTCTTT
D gene: NA
clone size: few
V gene: TRBV9
J gene: TRBJ1-1

CDR3 protein: CASSDPLGGYEQYF
CDR3 DNA: TGCGCCAGCAGTGATCCCCTGGGGGGCTACGAGCAGTACTTC
D gene: NA
clone size: NA
V gene: TRBV10-2
J gene: TRBJ2-7

CDR3 protein: CSVEETSSGSYEQYF
CDR3 DNA: TGCAGCGTTGAAGAGACAAGCAGTGGGAGCTACGAGCAGTACTTC
D gene: NA
clone size: NA
V gene: TRBV29-1
J gene: TRBJ2-7

CDR3 protein: CASSLDSSSYNEQFF
CDR3 DNA: TGTGCCAGCAGCTTGGACAGCAGCTCCTACAATGAGCAGTTCTTC
D gene: NA
clone size: NA
V gene: TRBV5-5
J gene: TRBJ2-1

CDR3 protein: CASSITRGNTGELFF
CDR3 DNA: TGTGCCAGTAGTATTACCAGGGGGAACACCGGGGAGCTGTTTTTT
D gene: NA
clone size: NA
V gene: TRBV19
J gene: TRBJ2-2

CDR3 protein: CASSFAGPISGSPDNEQFF
CDR3 DNA: TGTGCCAGCAGCTTCGCTGGGCCTATTAGTGGCTCGCCCGACAATGAGCAGTTCTTC
D gene: NA
clone size: NA
V gene: TRBV7-9
J gene: TRBJ2-1

CDR3 protein: CASSQSGTGGGGYTF
CDR3 DNA: TGCGCCAGCAGCCAATCCGGGACAGGGGGGGGTGGCTACACCTTC
D gene: TRBD1
clone size: NA
V gene: TRBV4-3
J gene: TRBJ1-2

CDR3 protein: CSVEGETSAEQFF
CDR3 DNA: TGCAGCGTTGAAGGTGAGACTAGCGCTGAGCAGTTCTTC
D gene: TRBD2
clone size: NA
V gene: TRBV29-1
J gene: TRBJ2-1

CDR3 protein: CASSLDWAGSNEQYF
CDR3 DNA: TGTGCCAGCAGCTTGGACTGGGCTGGATCGAACGAGCAGTACTTC
D gene: NA
clone size: NA
V gene: TRBV5-6
J gene: TRBJ2-7

CDR3 protein: CASSYLETRNYGYTF
CDR3 DNA: TGTGCCAGCAGTTACCTTGAGACCAGGAACTATGGCTACACCTTC
D gene: NA
clone size: NA
V gene: TRBV6-6
J gene: TRBJ1-2

CDR3 protein: CASLLGYGYTF
CDR3 DNA: TGTGCCAGCTTATTGGGCTATGGCTACACCTTC
D gene: NA
clone size: NA
V gene: TRBV2
J gene: TRBJ1-2

CDR3 protein: CSVEEGDPVNYNEQFF
CDR3 DNA: TGCAGCGTTGAAGAAGGGGACCCGGTTAACTACAATGAGCAGTTCTTC
D gene: NA
clone size: NA
V gene: TRBV29-1
J gene: TRBJ2-1

CDR3 protein: CASSLAAAGELFF
CDR3 DNA: TGTGCCAGCAGCTTGGCGGCTGCCGGGGAGCTGTTTTTT
D gene: NA
clone size: NA
V gene: TRBV5-6
J gene: TRBJ2-2

CDR3 protein: CASSTKQAVEQYF
CDR3 DNA: TGTGCCAGCAGTACGAAACAAGCAGTCGAGCAGTACTTC
D gene: NA
clone size: NA
V gene: TRBV11-2
J gene: TRBJ2-7

CDR3 protein: CASSRTVDTEAFF
CDR3 DNA: TGTGCCAGCAGTAGGACAGTCGACACTGAAGCTTTCTTT
D gene: NA
clone size: few
V gene: TRBV27
J gene: TRBJ1-1

CDR3 protein: CAWSSWRHTEAFF
CDR3 DNA: TGTGCCTGGAGTTCTTGGAGGCACACTGAAGCTTTCTTT
D gene: NA
clone size: NA
V gene: TRBV30
J gene: TRBJ1-1

CDR3 protein: CASSPFTLRAGVNEKLFF
CDR3 DNA: TGTGCCAGCAGTCCATTCACCCTCAGGGCCGGGGTTAATGAAAAACTGTTTTTT
D gene: NA
clone size: NA
V gene: TRBV27
J gene: TRBJ1-4

CDR3 protein: CASSIRDRNQPQHF
CDR3 DNA: TGTGCCAGTAGTATCCGGGACAGAAATCAGCCCCAGCATTTT
D gene: TRBD1
clone size: few
V gene: TRBV19
J gene: TRBJ1-5

CDR3 protein: CASSLETGSYNYGYTF
CDR3 DNA: TGTGCCAGCAGCCTGGAGACGGGAAGCTATAACTATGGCTACACCTTC
D gene: NA
clone size: NA
V gene: TRBV4-2
J gene: TRBJ1-2

CDR3 protein: CSAETSANTGELFF
CDR3 DNA: TGCAGCGCCGAGACTAGCGCGAACACCGGGGAGCTGTTTTTT
D gene: TRBD2
clone size: few
V gene: TRBV29-1
J gene: TRBJ2-2

CDR3 protein: CASSFGGKDTQYF
CDR3 DNA: TGTGCCAGCAGCTTTGGGGGTAAAGATACGCAGTATTTT
D gene: NA
clone size: once
V gene: TRBV7-2
J gene: TRBJ2-3

CDR3 protein: CASSTPDRGNTEAFF
CDR3 DNA: TGTGCCAGCAGCACACCGGACAGGGGCAACACTGAAGCTTTCTTT
D gene: TRBD1
clone size: once
V gene: TRBV7-9
J gene: TRBJ1-1

CDR3 protein: CASSQTSTASQGYTF
CDR3 DNA: TGTGCCAGCAGCCAGACTTCGACAGCGTCCCAGGGCTACACCTTC
D gene: NA
clone size: NA
V gene: TRBV9
J gene: TRBJ1-2

CDR3 protein: CASSVEEEGEWGWYGYTF
CDR3 DNA: TGTGCCAGCAGCGTAGAGGAAGAGGGGGAGTGGGGCTGGTATGGCTACACCTTC
D gene: NA
clone size: NA
V gene: TRBV9
J gene: TRBJ1-2

CDR3 protein: CAISEDSYNEQFF
CDR3 DNA: TGTGCCATCAGTGAGGACTCTTACAATGAGCAGTTCTTC
D gene: NA
clone size: NA
V gene: TRBV10-3
J gene: TRBJ2-1